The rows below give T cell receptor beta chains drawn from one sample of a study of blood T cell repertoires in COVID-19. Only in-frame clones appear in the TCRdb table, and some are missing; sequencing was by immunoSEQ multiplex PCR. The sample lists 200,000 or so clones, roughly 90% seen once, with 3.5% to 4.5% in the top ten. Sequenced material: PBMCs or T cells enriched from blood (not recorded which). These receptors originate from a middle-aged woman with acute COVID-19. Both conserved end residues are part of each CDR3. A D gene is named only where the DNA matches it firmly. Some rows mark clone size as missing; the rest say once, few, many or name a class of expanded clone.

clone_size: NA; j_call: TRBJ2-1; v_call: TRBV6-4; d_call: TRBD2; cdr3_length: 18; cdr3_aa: CASSKGPSGGASYNEQFF; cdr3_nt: TGTGCCAGCAGCAAGGGGCCTAGCGGGGGGGCGTCCTACAATGAGCAGTTCTTC
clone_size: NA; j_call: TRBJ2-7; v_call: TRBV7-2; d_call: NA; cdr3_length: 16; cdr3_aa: CASSLHSTTQTYEQYF; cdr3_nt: TGTGCCAGCAGCTTACATTCCACAACCCAAACCTACGAGCAGTACTTC
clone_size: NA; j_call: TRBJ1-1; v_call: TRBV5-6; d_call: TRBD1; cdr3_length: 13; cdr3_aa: CASRDRVNTEAFF; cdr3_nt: TGTGCCAGCAGGGACAGGGTGAACACTGAAGCTTTCTTT
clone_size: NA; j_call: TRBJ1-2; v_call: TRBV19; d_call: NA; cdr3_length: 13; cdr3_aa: CASSSRESYGYTF; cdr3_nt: TGTGCCAGTAGTTCCCGGGAGTCCTATGGCTACACCTTC
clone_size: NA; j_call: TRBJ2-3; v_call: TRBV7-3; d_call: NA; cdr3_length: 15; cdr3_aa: CASSIDGTSADTQYF; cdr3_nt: TGTGCCAGCAGCATAGACGGGACATCGGCAGATACGCAGTATTTT
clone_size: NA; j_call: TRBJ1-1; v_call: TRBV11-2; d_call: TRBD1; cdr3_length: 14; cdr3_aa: CASSLTGWSTEAFF; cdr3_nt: TGTGCCAGCAGCTTGACAGGGTGGAGCACTGAAGCTTTCTTT
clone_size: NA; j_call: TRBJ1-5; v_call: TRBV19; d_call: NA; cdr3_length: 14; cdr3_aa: CASRGRGYNQPQHF; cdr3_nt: TGTGCCAGTAGGGGCAGGGGATACAATCAGCCCCAGCATTTT
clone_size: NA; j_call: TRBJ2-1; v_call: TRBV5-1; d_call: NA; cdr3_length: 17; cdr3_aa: CASSFGHSSNSYNEQFF; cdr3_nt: TGCGCCAGCAGCTTCGGTCATAGTTCCAACTCCTACAATGAGCAGTTCTTC
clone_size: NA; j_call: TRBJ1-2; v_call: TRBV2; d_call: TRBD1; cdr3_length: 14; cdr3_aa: CASSLGQGSRGYTF; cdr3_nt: TGTGCCAGCAGTCTGGGACAGGGAAGTCGAGGCTACACCTTC
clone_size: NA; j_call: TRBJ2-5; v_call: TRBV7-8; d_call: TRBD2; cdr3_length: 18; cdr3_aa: CASSLALTTSGGQETQYF; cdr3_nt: TGTGCCAGCAGCTTAGCGCTGACCACTAGCGGGGGGCAAGAGACCCAGTACTTC
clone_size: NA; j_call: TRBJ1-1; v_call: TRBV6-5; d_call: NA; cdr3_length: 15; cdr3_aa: CATKRLDYMNTEAFF; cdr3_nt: TGTGCCACCAAGAGACTGGACTACATGAACACTGAAGCTTTCTTT
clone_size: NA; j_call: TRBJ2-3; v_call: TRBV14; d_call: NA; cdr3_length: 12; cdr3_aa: CASSPTLSTQYF; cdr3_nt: TGTGCCAGCAGCCCCACTCTCTCCACGCAGTATTTT
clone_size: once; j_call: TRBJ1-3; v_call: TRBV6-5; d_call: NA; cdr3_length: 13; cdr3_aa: CASNLYSGNTIYF; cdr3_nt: TGTGCCAGCAATCTTTACTCTGGAAACACCATATATTTT
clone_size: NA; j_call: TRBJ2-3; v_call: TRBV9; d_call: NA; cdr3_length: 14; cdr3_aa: CASSRRDTTDTQYF; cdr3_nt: TGTGCCAGCAGTCGCCGGGACACCACAGATACGCAGTATTTT
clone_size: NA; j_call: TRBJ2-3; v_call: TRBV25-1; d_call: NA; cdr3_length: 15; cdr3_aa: CASSEVAGFKDTQYF; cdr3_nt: TGTGCCAGCAGTGAAGTCGCAGGGTTTAAAGATACGCAGTATTTT
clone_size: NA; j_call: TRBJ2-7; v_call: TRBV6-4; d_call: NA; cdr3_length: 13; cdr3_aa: CASSDAVSGEQYF; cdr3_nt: TGTGCCAGCAGTGACGCCGTTTCGGGCGAGCAGTACTTC
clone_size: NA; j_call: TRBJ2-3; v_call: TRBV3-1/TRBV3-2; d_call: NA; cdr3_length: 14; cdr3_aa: CASSQEWRPDTQYF; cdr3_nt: TGTGCCAGCAGCCAAGAATGGCGGCCAGATACGCAGTATTTT
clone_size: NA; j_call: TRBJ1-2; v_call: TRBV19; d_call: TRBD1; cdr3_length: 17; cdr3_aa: CASSIRGQGANNYGYTF; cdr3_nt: TGTGCCAGTAGTATTCGGGGACAGGGGGCCAACAACTATGGCTACACCTTC
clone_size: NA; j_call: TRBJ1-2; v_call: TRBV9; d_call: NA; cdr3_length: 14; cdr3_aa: CASSPSLTGYGYTF; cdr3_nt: TGTGCCAGCAGCCCATCTCTCACTGGCTATGGCTACACCTTC
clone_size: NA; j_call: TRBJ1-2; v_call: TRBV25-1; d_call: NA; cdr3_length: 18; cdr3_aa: CASSSPRSGAGVNYGYTF; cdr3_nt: TGTGCCAGCAGCTCCCCTAGGTCCGGAGCAGGGGTTAACTATGGCTACACCTTC
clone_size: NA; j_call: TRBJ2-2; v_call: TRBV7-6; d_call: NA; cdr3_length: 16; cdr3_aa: CASSPQGITIPGELFF; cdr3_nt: TGTGCCAGCAGCCCGCAGGGTATCACTATTCCCGGGGAGCTGTTTTTT
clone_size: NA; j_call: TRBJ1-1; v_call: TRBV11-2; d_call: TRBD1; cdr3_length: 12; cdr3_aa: CASSLAQGGAFF; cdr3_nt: TGTGCCAGCAGCTTAGCCCAGGGGGGCGCTTTCTTT
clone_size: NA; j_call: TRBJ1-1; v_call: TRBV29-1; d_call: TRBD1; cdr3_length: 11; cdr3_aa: CSVEPGQEAFF; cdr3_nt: TGCAGCGTTGAGCCGGGACAGGAAGCTTTCTTT
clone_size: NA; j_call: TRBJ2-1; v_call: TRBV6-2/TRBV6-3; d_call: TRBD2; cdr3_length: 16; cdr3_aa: CASSKTSGGLYNEQFF; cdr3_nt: TGTGCCAGCAGTAAGACTAGCGGGGGACTTTACAATGAGCAGTTCTTC
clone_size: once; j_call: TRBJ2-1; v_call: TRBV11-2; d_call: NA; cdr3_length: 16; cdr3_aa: CASSLAGQGRVNEQFF; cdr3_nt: TGTGCCAGCAGCTTAGCCGGGCAGGGGCGGGTCAATGAGCAGTTCTTC
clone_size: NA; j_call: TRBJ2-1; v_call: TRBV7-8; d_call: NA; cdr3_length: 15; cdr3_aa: CASSYSRGSYNEQFF; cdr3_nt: TGTGCCAGCAGCTACAGTAGGGGCTCCTACAATGAGCAGTTCTTC
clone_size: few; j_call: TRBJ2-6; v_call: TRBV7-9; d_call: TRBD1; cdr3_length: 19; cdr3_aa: CASSLGGQGTMSGANVLTF; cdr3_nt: TGTGCCAGCAGCTTGGGAGGACAGGGAACCATGTCTGGGGCCAACGTCCTGACTTTC
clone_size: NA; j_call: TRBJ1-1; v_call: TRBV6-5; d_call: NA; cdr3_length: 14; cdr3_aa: CASRQAAANTEAFF; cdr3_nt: TGTGCCAGCAGGCAGGCCGCCGCGAACACTGAAGCTTTCTTT
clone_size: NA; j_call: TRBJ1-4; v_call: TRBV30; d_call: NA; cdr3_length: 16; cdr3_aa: CAWSVHGILVAEKLFF; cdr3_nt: TGTGCCTGGAGTGTTCATGGAATTTTAGTAGCTGAAAAACTGTTTTTT
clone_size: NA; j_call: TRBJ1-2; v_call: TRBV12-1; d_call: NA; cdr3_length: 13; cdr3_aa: CASSSGQFYGYTF; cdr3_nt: TGTGCCAGCAGCTCCGGACAGTTCTATGGCTACACCTTC
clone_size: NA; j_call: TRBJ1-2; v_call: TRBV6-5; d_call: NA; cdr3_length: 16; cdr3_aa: CASSYSLAGRRNGYTF; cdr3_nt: TGTGCCAGCAGTTACTCCTTGGCAGGGAGGAGGAATGGCTACACCTTC
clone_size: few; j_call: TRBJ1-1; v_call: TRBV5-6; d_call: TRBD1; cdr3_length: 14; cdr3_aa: CASSLITGAAEAFF; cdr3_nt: TGTGCCAGCAGCCTGATAACAGGGGCGGCTGAAGCTTTCTTT
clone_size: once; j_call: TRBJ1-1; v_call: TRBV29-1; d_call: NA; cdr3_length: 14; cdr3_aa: CSVEDLGVTTEAFF; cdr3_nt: TGCAGCGTTGAAGATCTAGGCGTTACCACTGAAGCTTTCTTT
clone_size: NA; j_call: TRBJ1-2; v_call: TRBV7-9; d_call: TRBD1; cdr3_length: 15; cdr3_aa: CASSSDRVLDYGYTF; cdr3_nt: TGTGCCAGCAGCTCGGACAGGGTGTTGGACTATGGCTACACCTTC
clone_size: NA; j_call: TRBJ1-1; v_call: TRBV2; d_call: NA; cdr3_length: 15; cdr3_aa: CASSEQGGAVTEAFF; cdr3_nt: TGTGCCAGCAGTGAACAGGGAGGGGCGGTCACTGAAGCTTTCTTT
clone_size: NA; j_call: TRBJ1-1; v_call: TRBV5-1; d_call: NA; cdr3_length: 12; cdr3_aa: CASGATNTEAFF; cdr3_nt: TGCGCCAGTGGGGCGACGAACACTGAAGCTTTCTTT
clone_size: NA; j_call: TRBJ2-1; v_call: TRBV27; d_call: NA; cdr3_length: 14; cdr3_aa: CASSLGLLNNEQFF; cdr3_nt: TGTGCCAGCAGCCTGGGACTGCTGAACAATGAGCAGTTCTTC
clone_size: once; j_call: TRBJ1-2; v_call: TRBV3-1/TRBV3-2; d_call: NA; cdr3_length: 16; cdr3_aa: CASSQAIGGRVGGYTF; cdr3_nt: TGTGCCAGCAGCCAGGCCATTGGGGGCAGGGTGGGCGGCTACACCTTC
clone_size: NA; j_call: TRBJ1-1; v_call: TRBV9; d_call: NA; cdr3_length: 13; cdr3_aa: CASSVGGFTEAFF; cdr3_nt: TGTGCCAGCAGCGTCGGGGGTTTCACTGAAGCTTTCTTT
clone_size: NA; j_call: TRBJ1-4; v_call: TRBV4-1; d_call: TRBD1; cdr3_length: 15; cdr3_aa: CASSQAQGAREKLFF; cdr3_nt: TGCGCCAGCAGCCAGGCACAGGGGGCAAGGGAAAAACTGTTTTTT
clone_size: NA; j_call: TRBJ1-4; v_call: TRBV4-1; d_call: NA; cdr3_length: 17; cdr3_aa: CASSQLLLGATNEKLFF; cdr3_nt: TGCGCCAGCAGCCAACTCCTTCTCGGGGCAACTAATGAAAAACTGTTTTTT
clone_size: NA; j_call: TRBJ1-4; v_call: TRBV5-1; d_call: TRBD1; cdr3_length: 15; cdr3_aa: CASSLTGQGSEKLFF; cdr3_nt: TGCGCCAGCAGCTTGACGGGACAGGGAAGTGAAAAACTGTTTTTT
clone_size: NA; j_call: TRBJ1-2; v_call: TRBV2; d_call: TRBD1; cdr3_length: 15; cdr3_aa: CASSEGVGGIYGYTF; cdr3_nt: TGTGCCAGCAGTGAAGGGGTAGGGGGCATCTACGGCTACACCTTC
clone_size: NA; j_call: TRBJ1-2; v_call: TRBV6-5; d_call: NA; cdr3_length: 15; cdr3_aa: CASSYSGEGSNGYTF; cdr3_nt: TGTGCCAGCAGTTACTCGGGCGAAGGGAGTAATGGCTACACCTTC
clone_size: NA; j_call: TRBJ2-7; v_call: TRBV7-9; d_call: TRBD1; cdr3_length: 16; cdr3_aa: CASSSRGQASTYEQYF; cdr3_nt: TGTGCCAGCAGCTCCCGGGGACAGGCCTCTACCTACGAGCAGTACTTC
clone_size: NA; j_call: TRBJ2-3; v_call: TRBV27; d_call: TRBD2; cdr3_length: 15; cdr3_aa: CASSTSGARLDTQYF; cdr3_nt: TGTGCCAGCAGCACGAGCGGGGCCCGCTTAGATACGCAGTATTTT
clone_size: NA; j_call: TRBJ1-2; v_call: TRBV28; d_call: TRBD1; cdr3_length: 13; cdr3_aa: CASSIGTGVGYTF; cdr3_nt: TGTGCCAGCAGTATCGGGACAGGAGTGGGCTACACCTTC
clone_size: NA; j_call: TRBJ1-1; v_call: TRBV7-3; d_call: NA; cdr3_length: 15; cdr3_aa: CASSLSDSGSAEAFF; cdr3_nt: TGTGCCAGCAGCTTATCGGACAGTGGGTCTGCTGAAGCTTTCTTT
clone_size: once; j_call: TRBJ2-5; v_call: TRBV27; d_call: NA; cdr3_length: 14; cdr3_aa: CASSLASSYETQYF; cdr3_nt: TGTGCCAGCAGTTTGGCTAGCTCTTATGAGACCCAGTACTTC
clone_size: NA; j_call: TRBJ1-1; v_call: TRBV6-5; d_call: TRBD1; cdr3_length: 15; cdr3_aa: CASTGRGFGYTEAFF; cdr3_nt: TGTGCCAGCACAGGCAGGGGGTTTGGTTACACTGAAGCTTTCTTT
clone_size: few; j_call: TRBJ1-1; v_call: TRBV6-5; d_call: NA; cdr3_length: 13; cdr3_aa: CASGRNGETEAFF; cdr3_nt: TGTGCCAGCGGAAGGAATGGGGAGACTGAAGCTTTCTTT
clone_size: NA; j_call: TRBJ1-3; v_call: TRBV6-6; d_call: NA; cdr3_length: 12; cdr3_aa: CASRETGTAIYF; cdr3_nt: TGTGCCAGCAGAGAAACGGGTACCGCCATATATTTT
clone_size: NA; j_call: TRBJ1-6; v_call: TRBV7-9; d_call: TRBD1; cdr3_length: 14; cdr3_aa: CASSEQGGNSPLHF; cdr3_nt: TGTGCCAGCAGCGAACAGGGGGGTAATTCACCCCTCCACTTT
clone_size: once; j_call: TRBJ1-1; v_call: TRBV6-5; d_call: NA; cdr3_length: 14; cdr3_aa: CASRPTGRNTEAFF; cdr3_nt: TGTGCCAGCAGACCGACAGGAAGGAACACTGAAGCTTTCTTT